These T cell receptor beta chains were read from a single sample in a study of cytomegalovirus exposure and HLA in healthy donors. Assay used: immunoSEQ multiplex PCR; TCRdb lists only in-frame clones, some missing. The table lists 150,000 to 200,000 clones, approximately 67% of them singletons. The sequencing sample was made of PBMCs. These receptors were obtained from a man aged 35 to 55 in good health and CMV-seronegative. Each CDR3 is given with its conserved first and last residue. D genes are given only for firm matches. Clone size, where shown, is once, few, many, or a class for clones that have expanded.

j_gene | abundance | v_gene | d_gene | CDR3aa | CDR3nt
TRBJ1-1 | NA | TRBV11-1 | NA | CASSLESSLNTEAFF | TGTGCCAGCAGCTTAGAATCAAGCCTGAACACTGAAGCTTTCTTT
TRBJ1-4 | NA | TRBV19 | TRBD1 | CASTPGTGSVTNEKLFF | TGTGCCAGTACCCCCGGGACAGGGTCGGTAACTAATGAAAAACTGTTTTTT
TRBJ2-1 | NA | TRBV4-2 | TRBD1 | CASSYRDRGLDEQFF | TGTGCCAGCAGCTACCGGGACAGGGGGTTGGATGAGCAGTTCTTC
TRBJ1-5 | once | TRBV6-1 | NA | CASSGAERGNQPQHF | TGTGCCAGCAGTGGGGCGGAGCGGGGCAATCAGCCCCAGCATTTT
TRBJ2-5 | NA | TRBV6-1 | TRBD2 | CASSARLAGDGETQYF | TGTGCCAGCAGTGCCCGACTAGCGGGAGATGGAGAGACCCAGTACTTC
TRBJ2-4 | NA | TRBV5-6 | TRBD2 | CASSSGLAGGNIQYF | TGTGCCAGCAGTTCAGGACTAGCGGGGGGAAACATTCAGTACTTC
TRBJ1-1 | NA | TRBV5-4 | TRBD1 | CASSLTIRDSEAFF | TGTGCCAGCAGCTTAACGATCCGGGACAGTGAAGCTTTCTTT
TRBJ2-5 | NA | TRBV15 | NA | CATSRGGQETQYF | TGTGCCACCAGCAGGGGCGGGCAAGAGACCCAGTACTTC
TRBJ2-7 | few | TRBV6-6 | TRBD1 | CASSSWDRAAYEQYF | TGTGCCAGCAGTAGTTGGGACAGGGCCGCCTACGAGCAGTACTTC
TRBJ2-7 | NA | TRBV7-9 | NA | CASSLGQNRLSYEQYF | TGTGCCAGCAGCTTAGGCCAAAATCGACTCTCCTACGAGCAGTACTTC
TRBJ2-7 | once | TRBV7-2 | TRBD1 | CASSLGQGAYEQYF | TGTGCCAGCAGCTTGGGACAGGGGGCGTACGAGCAGTACTTC
TRBJ2-1 | NA | TRBV7-7 | TRBD2 | CASSSGLAYNEQFF | TGTGCTAGCAGCTCGGGACTAGCGTACAATGAGCAGTTCTTC
TRBJ1-1 | NA | TRBV7-9 | NA | CASSLRTETEAFF | TGTGCCAGCAGCTTACGGACAGAAACTGAAGCTTTCTTT
TRBJ1-4 | NA | TRBV28 | NA | CASSLRRWRANRTTNEKLFF | TGTGCCAGCAGTTTAAGGAGGTGGAGAGCTAACCGAACAACTAATGAAAAACTGTTTTTT
TRBJ1-1 | once | TRBV5-1 | TRBD1 | CASSSGQLLNTEAFF | TGCGCCAGCAGCTCGGGACAGCTCCTGAACACTGAAGCTTTCTTT
TRBJ2-2 | once | TRBV10-2 | TRBD1 | CASRAGTGAGELFF | TGCGCCAGCAGGGCCGGGACAGGGGCCGGGGAGCTGTTTTTT
TRBJ2-2 | NA | TRBV9 | TRBD1 | CASSVGAGGTGELFF | TGTGCCAGCAGCGTAGGGGCAGGGGGCACCGGGGAGCTGTTTTTT